This TCR beta chain was sequenced for a study of Ad26.COV2.S vaccination and SARS-CoV-2 variants. Using immunoSEQ multiplex PCR, the repertoire was profiled, and TCRdb retains in-frame clones only, with some absent. This table holds a few hundred thousand clones, 75% to 90% found once. As for treatment: 15 to 20 received Ad26.COV2.S at low or high dose, single or two shots; several received placebo; per-sample allocation not given. Day 63 after the first vaccine or placebo injection was the time point for sampling. V shed 5 bases and J shed 0 bases, with 11 bases lying between them. The germline CDR1 and CDR2 sequences are SQVTM and ANQGSEA. The CDR3 covers 14 residues.

The J gene is TRBJ2-1, the V gene TRBV29-1; no reliable D call. This material consisted of peripheral blood, taken in a trial of Ad26.COV2.S vaccine versus placebo. The source of this sequence is a person aged 18-60 years who received the Ad26.COV2.S COVID-19 vaccine or a placebo. CDR3 sequence: CSVNPYSSYNEQFF. The CDR3 region has the DNA TGCAGCGTTAACCCATATAGCTCCTACAATGAGCAGTTCTTC.